This passage covers 10 T cell receptor beta chains from one sample sequenced in a study of OX40 agonist ivuxolimab in advanced cancers. The protocol was immunoSEQ multiplex PCR, while the TCRdb copy is restricted to in-frame clones and leaves out a portion. The repertoire holds over 65,000 clones, with about 90% as singletons. Sequencing was performed on CD4+ or CD8+ T cells sorted from blood, taken in a trial of the OX40 agonist ivuxolimab. Receptors were obtained from an adult with an advanced solid tumor such as melanoma, head and neck, liver or kidney cancer.

The chain combines TRBV7-6 with TRBJ1-3; D is unclear. Germline assignment: CDR1 SGHVS and CDR2 FNYEAQ. The V end lost 5 bases, the J end lost 0 bases, and 11 bases lay between the germline ends. The CDR3 loop spans 15 amino acids. CDR3 sequence: CASSQVGASGNTIYF. The CDR3 bases are TGTGCCAGCAGCCAAGTAGGAGCCTCTGGAAACACCATATATTTT.

The chain combines TRBV4-2 with TRBJ2-2, with TRBD2 identical over 8 bases. The CDR3 totals 17 residues. J gave up 0 bases and V 5 bases, and 8 bases lay outside the gene matches. Germline loops: CDR1 LGHNA, CDR2 YNFKEQ. CDR3 protein: CASSAIALAANTGELFF. CDR3 sequence (DNA): TGTGCCAGCAGCGCCATAGCACTAGCGGCGAACACCGGGGAGCTGTTTTTT.

DNA of the CDR3: TGCGCCAGCAGCTTGGCCGGGGGAGCGGGAGACACCGGGGAGCTGTTTTTT. Translation gives CASSLAGGAGDTGELFF. This sequence joins TRBV5-1 and TRBJ2-2; 8 bases map to TRBD2. This CDR3 has 17 amino acids. With V trimmed by 0 bases and J by 3 bases, 7 bases remained unmatched. CDR1 SGHRS and CDR2 YFSETQ come from the germline V gene.

The chain links TRBV9 to TRBJ2-5; D unclear. Near its end, the DNA agrees better with TRBJ2-7, so the J call may be wrong. The germline V gene encodes CDR1 SGDLS and CDR2 YYNGEE. The CDR3 is 14 amino acids. This CDR3 is CASSVDYGAYEQYF. Here the CDR3 DNA reads TGTGCCAGCAGCGTAGACTACGGAGCCTACGAGCAGTACTTC.

The count of this clone is one. The gene calls are TRBV30 and TRBJ1-2; D remains ambiguous. Germline V lookup: CDR1 GTSNPN, CDR2 SVGIG (reference sequence). This CDR3 comprises 11 residues. Trimming stripped 0 bases from V and 8 bases from J, with 7 bases between. The CDR3 region is CAWSVLRGYTF. CDR3 nucleotides: TGTGCCTGGAGTGTACTGAGAGGCTACACCTTC. The full variable domain, rest sourced from reference TRBV30 and TRBJ1-2, is SQTIHQWPATLVQPVGSPLSLECTVEGTSNPNLYWYRQAAGRGLQLLFYSVGIGQISSEVPQNLSASRPQDRQFILSSKKLLLSDSGFYLCAWSVLRGYTFGSGTRLTVV.

This clone has only a few counts. The rearrangement uses TRBV15 and TRBJ2-2; 8 nucleotides match TRBD2. The CDR3 extends over 15 amino acids. Germline trimming cut 1 base from V and 7 bases from J; bases unmatched to any gene: 5. Germline V CDR1 and CDR2: LNHNV, YYDKDF (reference sequence). The CDR3 protein is CATSRGLAGGGELFF. The CDR3, as DNA: TGTGCCACCAGCAGAGGGCTAGCGGGCGGCGGGGAGCTGTTTTTT.

This chain links TRBV19 with TRBJ1-5; tentatively, D is TRBD1 (5 bases). The V gene's germline CDR1 is LNHDA and CDR2 SQIVND (reference sequence). CDR3 size: 16 residues. Trimming left V 7 bases short and J 2 bases short, with 18 bases between. The CDR3 region has the DNA TGTGCCAGTACGTTGTATGGGGGAAGGGGCAATCAGCCCCAGCATTTT. The encoded protein is CASTLYGGRGNQPQHF.

This sequence joins TRBV6-6 and TRBJ2-5; D uncertain. The CDR3 is 12 amino acids. Trimming pared 10 bases from V and 5 bases from J, leaving 14 bases between. Germline assignment: CDR1 MNHNY and CDR2 SVGAGI (reference sequence). The DNA for the CDR3 is TGTGCCACCAACGGCCTCGGGGAGACCCAGTACTTC. Its translation: CATNGLGETQYF.

The chain recombines TRBV25-1 with TRBJ1-6, with TRBD1 identical over 9 bases. Germline-derived CDR1 and CDR2 are MGHDK and SYGVNS. The CDR3 totals 14 residues. Trimming took 6 bases from V and 10 from J; bases not matched to a gene: 7. This CDR3 reads CASSPGQGISPLHF. CDR3 coding DNA: TGTGCCAGCAGCCCGGGACAGGGAATATCACCCCTCCACTTT.

The chain is built from TRBV10-3 and TRBJ2-5; D not certain. V was shortened by 10 bases and J by 5 bases, with 20 bases between the two germline ends. Germline CDR1 and CDR2: ENHRY and SYGVKD. The CDR3 length is 14 residues. CDR3 DNA: TGTGCCACCCGAGTGGGATCAGCTTCCGAGACCCAGTACTTC. As protein: CATRVGSASETQYF.